Each of the 31 T cell receptor beta chains below was sequenced from the same sample in a study of T cell changes during pregnancy in multiple sclerosis. Sequenced by immunoSEQ multiplex PCR; TCRdb stores in-frame clones only, minus some. This sample carries more than 35,000 clones, around 90% of them seen once, and the ten largest clones take 0.45% to 0.7%. The material was CD4+ T cells from peripheral blood mononuclear cells, obtained in the second trimester of pregnancy. The origin of the receptors is a female donor with multiple sclerosis, enrolled in a pregnancy study.

This chain links TRBV11-2 with TRBJ2-1, with TRBD1 identical over 7 bases. In germline, CDR1 is SGHAT, CDR2 FQNNGV. The CDR3 sequence is 16 residues long. Trimming removed 4 bases from V and 2 bases from J; junction bases left unmatched: 8. CDR3 loop: CASSSLGRGPYNEQFF. The DNA of the CDR3 is TGTGCCAGCAGCTCCTTAGGTAGGGGGCCCTACAATGAGCAGTTCTTC.

This chain links TRBV30 with TRBJ1-2, with 7 bases matching TRBD1. The CDR3 spans 13 residues. Germline V gene sequence: CDR1 GTSNPN, CDR2 SVGIG (reference sequence). Unmatched junction bases numbered 8, after V lost 6 bases and J lost 4 bases. The CDR3 nucleotides are TGTGCCTGCAACAACAGGGGTCGCTATGGCTACACCTTC. It encodes CACNNRGRYGYTF.

The chain recombines TRBV9 with TRBJ2-3; 11 bases are a match to TRBD2. Germline assignment: CDR1 SGDLS and CDR2 YYNGEE. V gave up 0 bases and J gave up 4 bases; unmatched junction bases: 4. The CDR3 contains 16 residues. The CDR3 is CASSVGTSGSADTQYF. CDR3 sequence (DNA): TGTGCCAGCAGCGTAGGAACTAGCGGGAGTGCAGATACGCAGTATTTT. Full variable domain (remainder filled in from reference TRBV9 and TRBJ2-3): DSGVTQTPKHLITATGQRVTLRCSPRSGDLSVYWYQQSLDQGLQFLIQYYNGEERAKGNILERFSAQQFPDLHSELNLSSLELGDSALYFCASSVGTSGSADTQYFGPGTRLTVL.

The chain has TRBV11-3 and TRBJ2-1; possibly TRBD2 for D (6 bases). This CDR3 spans 14 amino acids. From germline, CDR1 is SGHNT and CDR2 YENEEA. The V and J ends lost 5 bases and 4 bases respectively, with 12 bases between them. Here the CDR3 reads CASSRDFQYNEQFF. CDR3 DNA sequence: TGTGCCAGCAGCCGGGACTTCCAGTACAATGAGCAGTTCTTC.

The chain is built from TRBV13 and TRBJ2-1, with 7 nucleotides matching TRBD2. The germline V gene encodes CDR1 PRHDT and CDR2 FYEKMQ (reference sequence). This CDR3 spans 18 amino acids. V lost 5 bases, J lost 0 bases, and 13 bases stayed unmatched. The CDR3 spells CASSTWRERGFSYNEQFF. The CDR3 DNA is TGTGCCAGCAGCACCTGGCGGGAGCGGGGTTTCTCCTACAATGAGCAGTTCTTC.

The rearrangement uses TRBV7-2 and TRBJ2-7; 11 nucleotides agree with TRBD2. After removal of 6 bases from V and 0 bases from J, the junction contained 4 bases not matched to a gene. CDR3 length: 15 amino acids. Germline V gives CDR1 SGHTA, CDR2 FQGNSA. The CDR3 DNA follows: TGTGCCAGCAGACCCACTAGCGGGAGCTCCTACGAGCAGTACTTC. Its protein product is CASRPTSGSSYEQYF.

The chain has TRBV19 and TRBJ2-1; 7 nucleotides match TRBD2. The CDR3 length is 12 residues. Trimming at V came to 7 bases and at J to 3 bases, leaving 0 bases not matched to a gene. CDR1 and CDR2 (germline): LNHDA, SQIVND (reference sequence). The CDR3 loop is CASTSGYNEQFF. CDR3 nucleotide sequence: TGTGCCAGTACTAGCGGCTACAATGAGCAGTTCTTC.

J is TRBJ1-1 and V is TRBV19; D is uncertain. The CDR3 contains 13 residues. CDR1 is LNHDA, CDR2 SQIVND, per germline (reference sequence). V lost 6 bases to trimming and J lost 5 bases, with 13 bases between them. CDR3 residues: CASSLPEATEAFF. The CDR3 nucleotides are TGTGCCAGTAGCCTCCCAGAGGCAACTGAAGCTTTCTTT. The full variable domain, rest sourced from reference TRBV19 and TRBJ1-1, is DGGITQSPKYLFRKEGQNVTLSCEQNLNHDAMYWYRQDPGQGLRLIYYSQIVNDFQKGDIAEGYSVSREKKESFPLTVTSAQKNPTAFYLCASSLPEATEAFFGQGTRLTVV.

V is TRBV25-1 and J is TRBJ2-1, with TRBD2 matching over 14 bases. The trim removed 3 bases at V and 1 base at J, leaving 2 bases unmatched. The CDR3 runs to 17 residues. Germline-derived CDR1 and CDR2 are MGHDK and SYGVNS. Here the CDR3 reads CASSETSGRVSYNEQFF. The CDR3 region has the DNA TGTGCCAGCAGTGAGACTAGCGGGAGGGTATCCTACAATGAGCAGTTCTTC. Full variable domain (rest looked up from reference TRBV25-1 and TRBJ2-1): EADIYQTPRYLVIGTGKKITLECSQTMGHDKMYWYQQDPGMELHLIHYSYGVNSTEKGDLSSESTVSRIRTEHFPLTLESARPSHTSQYLCASSETSGRVSYNEQFFGPGTRLTVL.

V is TRBV18 and J is TRBJ2-4; 14 nucleotides align to TRBD2. V trimming: 3 bases; J trimming: 1 base; junction bases outside the gene matches: 11. The CDR3 has 20 amino acids. In germline, CDR1 is KGHSH, CDR2 LQKENI. The DNA for the CDR3 is TGTGCCAGCTCACCCTCGAAAGGGACTAGCGGGAGTGGGGCCAAAAACATTCAGTACTTC. Translating it yields CASSPSKGTSGSGAKNIQYF.

This clone was found once. The chain carries TRBV6-5 and TRBJ2-3; D is possibly TRBD1 (6 bases). The CDR3 extends over 12 amino acids. V was pared by 2 bases and J by 6 bases, with 6 bases between. Germline CDR1 and CDR2: MNHEY and SVGAGI. The CDR3 DNA sequence: TGTGCCAGCAGTTACCAGGGGGATACGCAGTATTTT. Amino acid sequence: CASSYQGDTQYF.

The CDR3 sequence is CASSSGDSVNYEQYF. The CDR3 coding sequence is TGTGCCAGCAGCTCGGGGGACAGTGTAAACTACGAGCAGTACTTC. The genes are TRBV6-5 and TRBJ2-7; a possible D gene is TRBD1 (7 bases). V lost 6 bases and J 3 bases, leaving 18 bases between the germline ends. Germline lookup yields CDR1 MNHEY and CDR2 SVGAGI. The CDR3 totals 15 residues.

The gene calls are TRBV7-2 and TRBJ2-5, with a weak D call TRBD1 (6 bases). Germline-derived CDR1 and CDR2 are SGHTA and FQGNSA. The CDR3 runs to 16 residues. V gave up 4 bases and J gave up 4 bases, with 19 bases separating them. The CDR3 region is CASSSLPGALVETQYF. As DNA, the CDR3 is TGTGCCAGCAGCTCCCTGCCAGGGGCCTTAGTAGAGACCCAGTACTTC. The variable domain in full, with the rest retrieved from reference TRBV7-2 and TRBJ2-5, is GAGVSQSPSNKVTEKGKDVELRCDPISGHTALYWYRQSLGQGLEFLIYFQGNSAPDKSGLPSDRFSAERTGGSVSTLTIQRTQQEDSAVYLCASSSLPGALVETQYFGPGTRLLVL.

The chain couples TRBV6-7 to TRBJ2-4, with a possible D match to TRBD2 (6 bases). TRBV6-7 is placed among ORFs of uncertain function. The V end was cut by 11 bases, the J end by 9 bases, with 23 bases between. The length of the CDR3 is 14 residues. The CDR3 DNA is TGTGCCTCAATCCGGGAGACCGACGGCCGCATTCAGTACTTC. Protein product: CASIRETDGRIQYF.

The gene calls are TRBV6-6 and TRBJ2-7, with TRBD2 identical over 7 bases. Germline V CDR1 and CDR2: MNHNY, SVGAGI (reference sequence). This CDR3 has 13 residues. With V trimmed by 7 bases and J by 0 bases, 3 bases remained unmatched. The CDR3 spells CASTTGGSYEQYF. The CDR3 nucleotides are TGTGCCAGCACCACGGGAGGCTCCTACGAGCAGTACTTC.

The chain is built from TRBV14 and TRBJ1-4; the match to TRBD1 covers 9 bases. Germline V gives CDR1 SGHDN, CDR2 FVKESK. V was pared by 4 bases and J by 7 bases, with 10 bases of the junction left unmatched. CDR3 length: 16 residues. The CDR3 DNA is TGTGCCAGCAGCCGCGGACAGGGGATATCACGTGAAAAACTGTTTTTT. Translating gives CASSRGQGISREKLFF.

The V gene is TRBV18, the J gene TRBJ1-1; TRBD1 matches at 8 bases. With V trimmed by 3 bases and J by 4 bases, 13 bases remained unmatched. This CDR3 has 17 residues. Looked up from germline, CDR1 is KGHSH and CDR2 is LQKENI. The CDR3 is CASSPSRTGQGATEAFF. In DNA, the CDR3 is TGTGCCAGCTCACCTTCCCGGACAGGGCAAGGGGCCACTGAAGCTTTCTTT.

V usage is TRBV27 and J usage is TRBJ2-7, with 9 nucleotides matching TRBD1. Germline loops: CDR1 MNHEY, CDR2 SMNVEV (reference sequence). J gave up 4 bases and V 5 bases, and 9 bases lay outside the gene matches. The CDR3 is 15 amino acids. Here the CDR3 reads CASSPSGTGKYEQYF. CDR3 DNA sequence: TGTGCCAGCAGTCCCTCAGGGACAGGGAAATACGAGCAGTACTTC.

This chain connects TRBV7-6 to TRBJ1-5; D is undetermined. V gave up 1 base and J gave up 2 bases, with 15 bases separating them. Per germline, CDR1 SGHVS and CDR2 FNYEAQ. CDR3 length: 17 residues. CDR3: CASSLVPSGKGNQPQHF. The DNA of the CDR3 is TGTGCCAGCAGCTTAGTTCCTTCGGGTAAAGGCAATCAGCCCCAGCATTTT.

The genes are TRBV18 and TRBJ2-5; a weak D match, TRBD1 (6 bases). The CDR3 is 16 amino acids. Germline CDR1 and CDR2: KGHSH and LQKENI. Trimming stripped 2 bases from V and 4 bases from J, with 17 bases between. CDR3: CASSPTGSQGLETQYF. Written as DNA, the CDR3 is TGTGCCAGCTCACCAACGGGCTCACAGGGCCTAGAGACCCAGTACTTC.

The chain uses TRBV13 and TRBJ2-6, with a tentative D call TRBD2 (5 bases). The CDR3 loop spans 17 amino acids. In germline, CDR1 is PRHDT, CDR2 FYEKMQ (reference sequence). Trimming took 4 bases from V and 0 from J, leaving 13 bases between them. Here the CDR3 reads CASSWRQHYSGANVLTF. CDR3 in DNA: TGTGCCAGCAGCTGGAGGCAGCACTACTCTGGGGCCAACGTCCTGACTTTC.

This chain connects TRBV5-8 to TRBJ2-1; 14 bases fit TRBD2. This CDR3 has 18 amino acids. Germline V gene lookup returns CDR1 SGHTS and CDR2 YDEGEE. V trimming: 4 bases; J trimming: 4 bases; junction bases outside the gene matches: 10. Here the CDR3 reads CASSQTSGRALRYNEQFF. CDR3 in DNA: TGTGCCAGCAGCCAGACTAGCGGGAGGGCCTTAAGGTACAATGAGCAGTTCTTC. Full variable domain (remainder filled in from reference TRBV5-8 and TRBJ2-1): EAGVTQSPTHLIKTRGQQATLRCSPISGHTSVYWYQQALGLGLQFLLWYDEGEERNRGNFPPRFSGRQFPNYSSELNVNALELEDSALYLCASSQTSGRALRYNEQFFGPGTRLTVL.

Written as DNA, the CDR3 is TGTGCCAGTAGTATAGGCCAGGGGCGCGGTGTGTGGGAGCTGTTTTTT. It specifies CASSIGQGRGVWELFF. The V call is TRBV19, the J call TRBJ2-2; D may be TRBD1 (6 bases). The CDR3 length is 16 residues. Trimming took off 1 base at V and 9 bases at J, with 18 bases between the two ends. Germline CDR1 reads LNHDA; CDR2 reads SQIVND (reference sequence). Using reference TRBV19 and TRBJ2-2 for the parts outside the CDR3, the full variable domain is DGGITQSPKYLFRKEGQNVTLSCEQNLNHDAMYWYRQDPGQGLRLIYYSQIVNDFQKGDIAEGYSVSREKKESFPLTVTSAQKNPTAFYLCASSIGQGRGVWELFFGEGSRLTVL.

The CDR3 bases are TGTGCCAGCAGCTTGACAGGGGGCGCCGACTACGAGCAGTACTTC. It translates to CASSLTGGADYEQYF. This chain joins TRBV7-6 and TRBJ2-7, with 10 bases identical to TRBD1. Trimming removed 3 bases from V and 3 bases from J; junction bases left unmatched: 5. This CDR3 has 15 amino acids. Germline V gene data show CDR1 as SGHVS and CDR2 as FNYEAQ.

The chain links TRBV7-2 to TRBJ1-1; D gene unclear. Per germline, CDR1 SGHTA and CDR2 FQGNSA. The CDR3 is made up of 15 amino acids. V was shortened by 3 bases and J by 5 bases, with 16 bases between the two germline ends. This CDR3 reads CASSFRSGSGTEAFF. CDR3 nucleotides: TGTGCCAGCAGCTTTCGAAGTGGCTCGGGGACTGAAGCTTTCTTT.

The chain joins TRBV9 to TRBJ2-5; D possibly corresponds to TRBD1 (5 bases). The CDR3 spans 15 residues. V was pared by 4 bases and J by 3 bases, with 16 bases between. CDR1 is SGDLS and CDR2 is YYNGEE in the germline V gene. CDR3 bases: TGTGCCAGCAGCTCCACAGGAAGGTTGGAAGAGACCCAGTACTTC. It yields the protein CASSSTGRLEETQYF.

This clone was recorded only once. The V and J genes are TRBV25-1 and TRBJ1-3, with D possibly matching TRBD1 (6 bases). This CDR3 contains 14 residues. V was cut by 6 bases and J by 3 bases, with 12 bases left in between. Germline-derived CDR1 and CDR2 are MGHDK and SYGVNS. This CDR3 reads CASSGLGGGNTIYF. Written as DNA, the CDR3 is TGTGCCAGCAGCGGACTAGGGGGTGGAAACACCATATATTTT.

Notes on this clone: Different DNA sequences within this sample yield the same CDR3. V usage is TRBV29-1 and J usage is TRBJ2-6; D not resolved. CDR1 and CDR2 (germline): SQVTM, ANQGSEA. Trimming shortened V by 3 bases and J by 4 bases, and 4 bases separated the two germline ends. The CDR3 sequence is 12 residues long. The chain's CDR3 is CSVDSGANVLTF. The CDR3 region has the DNA TGCAGCGTTGATTCGGGGGCCAACGTCCTGACTTTC.

The CDR3 DNA sequence: TGTGCCATCAGTGAAGCAGGGGCCAATCAGCCCCAGCATTTT. The encoded protein is CAISEAGANQPQHF. The chain has TRBV10-3 and TRBJ1-5; a weak D match, TRBD1 (6 bases). Between the trimmed V and J ends, which lost 3 bases and 3 bases, there was a span of 9 bases. There are 14 residues in the CDR3. Germline lookup yields CDR1 ENHRY and CDR2 SYGVKD.

This rearrangement joins TRBV15 to TRBJ1-5, with D perhaps TRBD1 (5 bases). Trimming stripped 1 base from V and 7 bases from J, with 17 bases between. This CDR3 is built from 16 residues. Germline CDR1 reads LNHNV; CDR2 reads YYDKDF (reference sequence). The CDR3 DNA reads TGTGCCACCAGCAGAGTGGGGCCCTCTGGGAACCAGCCCCAGCATTTT. Translation gives CATSRVGPSGNQPQHF.

The chain recombines TRBV30 with TRBJ2-1; 7 bases align to TRBD2. Germline CDR1 is GTSNPN and CDR2 is SVGIG (reference sequence). CDR3 length: 14 amino acids. V lost 4 bases, J lost 1 base, and 4 bases stayed unmatched. This CDR3 is CAWNRDYSYNEQFF. DNA for the CDR3: TGTGCCTGGAATCGGGACTATTCCTACAATGAGCAGTTCTTC.